The following is a TCR beta chain sequence with its context. Assay used: immunoSEQ multiplex PCR; TCRdb lists only in-frame clones, some missing. The sample has about 980,000 clones; roughly 72% are singletons. The data were obtained in a study of shared clonotypes between healthy human individuals. Germline CDR1 is KGHSH and CDR2 is LQKENI. The ends lost 4 bases at V and 6 bases at J; junction bases unmatched: 8. CDR3 length equals 14 residues. The source material was memory CD4+ T cells sorted from blood. Subset given: CD45RA-negative fraction. V gene TRBV18 combines with J gene TRBJ2-7, with TRBD1 matching over 8 bases. This clonotype was obtained from a man aged 18-30 years in good health. CDR3 protein: CASSQDRVLREQYF. In nucleotides, the CDR3 is TGTGCCAGCTCACAGGACAGGGTCCTGCGCGAGCAGTACTTC.